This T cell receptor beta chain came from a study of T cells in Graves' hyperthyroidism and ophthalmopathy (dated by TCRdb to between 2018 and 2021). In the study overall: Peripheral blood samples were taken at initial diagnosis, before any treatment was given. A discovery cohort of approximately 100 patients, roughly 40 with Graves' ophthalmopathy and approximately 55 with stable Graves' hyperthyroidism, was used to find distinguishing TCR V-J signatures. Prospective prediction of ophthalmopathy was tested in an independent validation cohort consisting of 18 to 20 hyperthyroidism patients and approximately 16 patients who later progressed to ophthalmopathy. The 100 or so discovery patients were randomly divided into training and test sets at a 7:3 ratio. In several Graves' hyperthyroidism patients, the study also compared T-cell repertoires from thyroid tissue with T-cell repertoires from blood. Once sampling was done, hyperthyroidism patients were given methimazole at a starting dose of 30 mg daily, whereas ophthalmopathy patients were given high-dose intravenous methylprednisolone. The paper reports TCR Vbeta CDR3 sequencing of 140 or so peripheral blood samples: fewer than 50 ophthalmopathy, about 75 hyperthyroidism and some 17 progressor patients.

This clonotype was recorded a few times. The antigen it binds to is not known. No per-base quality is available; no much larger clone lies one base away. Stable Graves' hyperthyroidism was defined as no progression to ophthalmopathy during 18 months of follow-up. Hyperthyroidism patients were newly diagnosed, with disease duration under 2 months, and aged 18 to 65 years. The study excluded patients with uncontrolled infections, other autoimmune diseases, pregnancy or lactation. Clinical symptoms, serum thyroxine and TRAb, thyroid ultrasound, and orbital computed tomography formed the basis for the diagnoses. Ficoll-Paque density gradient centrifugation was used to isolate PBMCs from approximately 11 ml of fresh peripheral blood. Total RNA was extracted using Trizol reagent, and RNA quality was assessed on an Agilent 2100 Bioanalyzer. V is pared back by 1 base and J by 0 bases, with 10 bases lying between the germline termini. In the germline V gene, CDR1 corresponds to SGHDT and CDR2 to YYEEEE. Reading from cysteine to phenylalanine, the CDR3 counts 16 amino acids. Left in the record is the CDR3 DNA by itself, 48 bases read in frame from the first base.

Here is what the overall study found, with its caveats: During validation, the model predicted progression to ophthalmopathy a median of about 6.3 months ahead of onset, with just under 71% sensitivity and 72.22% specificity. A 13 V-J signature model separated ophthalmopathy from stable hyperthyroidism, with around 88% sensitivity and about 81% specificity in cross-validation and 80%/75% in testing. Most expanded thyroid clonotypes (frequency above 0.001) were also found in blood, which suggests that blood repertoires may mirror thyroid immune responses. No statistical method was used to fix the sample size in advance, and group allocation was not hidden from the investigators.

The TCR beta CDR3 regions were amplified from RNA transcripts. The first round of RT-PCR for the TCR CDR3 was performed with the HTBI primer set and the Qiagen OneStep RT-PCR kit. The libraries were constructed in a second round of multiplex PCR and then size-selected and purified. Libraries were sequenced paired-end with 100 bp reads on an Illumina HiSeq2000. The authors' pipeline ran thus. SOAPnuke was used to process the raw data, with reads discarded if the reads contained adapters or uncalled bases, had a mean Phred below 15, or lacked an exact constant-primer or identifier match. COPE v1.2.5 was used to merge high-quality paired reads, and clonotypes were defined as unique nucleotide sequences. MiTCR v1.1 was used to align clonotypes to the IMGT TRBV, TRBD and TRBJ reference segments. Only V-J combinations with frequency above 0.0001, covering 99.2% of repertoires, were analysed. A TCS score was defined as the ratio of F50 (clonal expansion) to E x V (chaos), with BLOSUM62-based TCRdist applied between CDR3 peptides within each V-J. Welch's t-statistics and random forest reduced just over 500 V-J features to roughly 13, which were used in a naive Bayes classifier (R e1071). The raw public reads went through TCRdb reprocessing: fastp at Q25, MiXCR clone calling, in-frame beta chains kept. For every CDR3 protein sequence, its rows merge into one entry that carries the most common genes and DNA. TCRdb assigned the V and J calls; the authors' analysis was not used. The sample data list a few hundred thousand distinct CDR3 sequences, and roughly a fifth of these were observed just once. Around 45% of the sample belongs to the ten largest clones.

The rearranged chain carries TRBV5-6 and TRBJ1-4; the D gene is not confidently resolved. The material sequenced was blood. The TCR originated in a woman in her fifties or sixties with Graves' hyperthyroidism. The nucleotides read TGTGCCAGCAGCTTGTACGGGGAGGCAACTAATGAAAAACTGTTTTTT. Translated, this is CASSLYGEATNEKLFF.